This paragraph covers one T cell receptor (beta chain) sequence. The antigen remains unidentified. Treatment in this sample: 10-day PBMC culture with coronavirus spike peptide pools or control peptides (ViraFEST assay). The CDR3 covers 13 residues. V lost 6 bases, J lost 1 base, and 9 bases lay in between. The germline CDR1 and CDR2 sequences are MDHEN and SYDVKM. This record comes from a study of vaccination and CD4 T cells after COVID-19. Across the whole study: Researchers treated control cultures with a CEFX pool, an HIV-1 Nef pool, or no peptide.

Oncomine TCR Beta short-read sequencing was applied to DNA from cultured CD4+ T cells. TCRdb processed the PCR reads anew with MiXCR; each CDR3 protein has one entry. The table has 9,000 to 13,000 distinct CDR3 sequences, approximately 70% seen once. Findings and limits, study-wide: In median terms, SARS-CoV-2-reactive clonotypes went from approximately 21 to 38, a nonsignificant rise.

The chain couples TRBV28 to TRBJ1-2; D is undetermined. This sequence was found in a human donor who had recovered from COVID-19. The sample consisted of CD4+ T cells from blood, cultured in vitro. The CDR3 region has the DNA TGTGCCAGCAGACCTACAGATAACTATGGCTACACCTTC. As protein: CASRPTDNYGYTF.